These 25 T cell receptor beta chains were sequenced from one sample in a study of shared clonotypes between healthy human individuals. CD8 cells regarded as naive lacked CD45RO, were positively chosen for CCR7, and omitted terminally differentiated effector memory CD45RA+ cells. The data were produced by immunoSEQ multiplex PCR, yet TCRdb's version contains in-frame clones alone and is incomplete. The sample holds under 2,000,000 clones, about 95% seen once. The sample was naive CD8+ T cells sorted from blood. Receptors originate from a man between 18 and 29 years old in good health.

Note on this clone: Other nucleotide sequences in the sample specify the same CDR3. The gene calls are TRBV9 and TRBJ2-1; TRBD2 matches at 7 bases. This CDR3 comprises 12 residues. Germline V gene lookup returns CDR1 SGDLS and CDR2 YYNGEE. J lost 9 bases, V lost 4 bases, and 4 bases had no gene match. CDR3 sequence reads: CASSPGGGEQFF. The CDR3 DNA sequence: TGTGCCAGCAGCCCCGGCGGGGGTGAGCAGTTCTTC.

This clone was observed once. The CDR3 spells CASSLGGQGATNEKLFF. The CDR3, as DNA: TGTGCCAGCAGCTTGGGGGGACAGGGTGCAACTAATGAAAAACTGTTTTTT. The V gene is TRBV5-4, the J gene TRBJ1-4, with 9 bases fitting TRBD1. The CDR3 has 17 residues. CDR1 and CDR2 from the germline V gene are SGHNT and YYREEE (reference sequence). The V segment lost 0 bases and the J segment 0 bases; nucleotides outside the gene matches: 3.

This rearrangement joins TRBV19 to TRBJ2-5; D is unclear. Per germline, CDR1 LNHDA and CDR2 SQIVND (reference sequence). V lost 4 bases, J lost 2 bases, and 8 bases lay in between. CDR3 size: 13 residues. The CDR3 loop is CASSTSWQETQYF. Here the CDR3 DNA reads TGTGCCAGTAGTACATCATGGCAAGAGACCCAGTACTTC.

The sample holds one count of this clone. The identical CDR3 is also encoded by other nucleotide sequences in the sample. CDR3 region: CASTPTGGTEAFF. The CDR3 DNA reads as TGTGCCAGCACTCCCACGGGGGGCACTGAAGCTTTCTTT. This chain connects TRBV27 to TRBJ1-1, with D possibly being TRBD1 (5 bases). Trimming pared 7 bases from V and 4 bases from J, leaving 13 bases between. The CDR3 is 13 amino acids. CDR1 and CDR2 (germline): MNHEY, SMNVEV (reference sequence).

The rearrangement joins TRBV4-1 to TRBJ1-6, with D maybe TRBD1 (6 bases). The CDR3 has 16 amino acids. V gave up 0 bases and J gave up 4 bases, with 10 bases separating them. Germline V gene lookup returns CDR1 MGHRA and CDR2 YSYEKL. CDR3 residues: CASSQEGTPYNSPLHF. In DNA form, the CDR3 reads TGCGCCAGCAGCCAAGAAGGGACACCTTATAATTCACCCCTCCACTTT.

The gene calls are TRBV5-6 and TRBJ1-1, with TRBD1 as a possible D gene (5 bases). In germline, CDR1 is SGHDT, CDR2 YYEEEE. V was shortened by 3 bases and J by 4 bases, with 10 bases between the two germline ends. The CDR3 contains 13 residues. The CDR3 DNA follows: TGTGCCAGCAGCTATCAGGGAATCACTGAAGCTTTCTTT. It is translated as CASSYQGITEAFF. The full variable domain, its missing parts supplied by reference TRBV5-6 and TRBJ1-1, is DAGVTQSPTHLIKTRGQQVTLRCSPKSGHDTVSWYQQALGQGPQFIFQYYEEEERQRGNFPDRFSGHQFPNYSSELNVNALLLGDSALYLCASSYQGITEAFFGQGTRLTVV.

This chain links TRBV5-5 with TRBJ1-2; possibly TRBD1 for D (6 bases). The germline V and J ends were trimmed by 0 bases and 5 bases, with 17 bases remaining between them. The CDR3 totals 16 residues. Germline V lookup: CDR1 SGHKS, CDR2 YYEKEE (reference sequence). DNA for the CDR3: TGTGCCAGCAGCTTGGATAGGCAGGGGAAATGGTATGGCTACACCTTC. It specifies CASSLDRQGKWYGYTF.

The V call is TRBV5-5, the J call TRBJ1-5; TRBD1 is a possible D gene (5 bases). Germline V gives CDR1 SGHKS, CDR2 YYEKEE (reference sequence). Trimming left V 4 bases short and J 2 bases short, with 10 bases between. The CDR3 covers 14 residues. CDR3 region: CASSGAQRNQPQHF. The CDR3 nucleotides are TGTGCCAGCAGCGGGGCCCAGCGCAATCAGCCCCAGCATTTT.

The J gene is TRBJ1-2, the V gene TRBV6-1; D gene unclear. Germline V gene sequence: CDR1 MNHNS, CDR2 SASEGT. The CDR3 covers 14 residues. V was shortened by 0 bases and J by 2 bases, with 7 bases between the two germline ends. The DNA for the CDR3 is TGTGCCAGCAGTGAAGCGTTTGGCAACTATGGCTACACCTTC. Translated: CASSEAFGNYGYTF.

The chain couples TRBV4-2 to TRBJ2-7, with 11 bases fitting TRBD2. The V segment lost 1 base and the J segment 1 base; nucleotides outside the gene matches: 3. CDR3 length: 16 residues. Per the germline V gene, CDR1 is LGHNA and CDR2 is YNFKEQ. CDR3 loop: CASSQGLAGGSYEQYF. DNA for the CDR3: TGTGCCAGCAGCCAAGGGCTAGCGGGGGGATCCTACGAGCAGTACTTC.

This chain uses TRBV7-8 with TRBJ2-1, with D possibly TRBD1 on 6 matching bases. CDR3 length: 13 amino acids. The germline V and J ends were trimmed by 6 bases and 9 bases, with 15 bases remaining between them. Germline-derived CDR1 and CDR2 are SGHVS and FQNEAQ. CDR3 sequence: CASRARGGGEQFF. DNA for the CDR3: TGTGCCAGCAGGGCCAGGGGTGGTGGTGAGCAGTTCTTC.

This chain uses TRBV4-3 with TRBJ2-7; 12 bases agree with TRBD2. Trimming at V came to 0 bases and at J to 2 bases, leaving 8 bases not matched to a gene. The CDR3 sequence is 18 residues long. From germline, CDR1 is LGHNA and CDR2 YSLEER. CDR3: CASSQERLGLAGTYEQYF. CDR3 sequence (DNA): TGCGCCAGCAGCCAAGAAAGACTTGGACTAGCGGGAACCTACGAGCAGTACTTC.

The chain is built from TRBV5-1 and TRBJ2-1, with D perhaps TRBD1 (6 bases). Germline V gives CDR1 SGHRS, CDR2 YFSETQ. This CDR3 has 14 amino acids. The V end was cut by 1 base, the J end by 4 bases, with 9 bases between. Here the CDR3 DNA reads TGCGCCAGCAGCTTGCTCGGACAGTACAATGAGCAGTTCTTC. It encodes CASSLLGQYNEQFF.

The chain combines TRBV7-3 with TRBJ2-7, with D hard to call. This CDR3 has 16 amino acids. Germline V gives CDR1 SGHTA, CDR2 FQGTGA. The V gene lost 4 bases and the J gene lost 5 bases, with 21 bases spanning the gap. The CDR3 DNA reads as TGTGCCAGCAGCTCCCAGTCGGACGGAGCTGAGGACGAGCAGTACTTC. The encoded protein is CASSSQSDGAEDEQYF.

The sample holds a few counts of this clone. J is TRBJ1-4 and V is TRBV7-2, with D tentatively TRBD1 (5 bases). The CDR3 runs to 14 residues. Per germline, CDR1 SGHTA and CDR2 FQGNSA. Trimming left V 3 bases short and J 8 bases short, with 13 bases between. CDR3 DNA sequence: TGTGCCAGCAGCTTCAGGGTAGTCGGAGAAAAACTGTTTTTT. It codes for CASSFRVVGEKLFF.

The V call is TRBV19, the J call TRBJ1-3; TRBD1 matches 10 bases. Germline V gives CDR1 LNHDA, CDR2 SQIVND (reference sequence). The CDR3 extends over 17 amino acids. J lost 3 bases, V lost 3 bases, and 8 bases had no gene match. In DNA form, the CDR3 reads TGTGCCAGTAGTATCGGGACAGGGGACGGAATTGGAAACACCATATATTTT. Its protein is CASSIGTGDGIGNTIYF. The full variable domain, its missing parts supplied by reference TRBV19 and TRBJ1-3, is DGGITQSPKYLFRKEGQNVTLSCEQNLNHDAMYWYRQDPGQGLRLIYYSQIVNDFQKGDIAEGYSVSREKKESFPLTVTSAQKNPTAFYLCASSIGTGDGIGNTIYFGEGSWLTVV.

The genes are TRBV5-4 and TRBJ2-5, with 12 bases fitting TRBD1. The V segment lost 4 bases and the J segment 3 bases; nucleotides outside the gene matches: 4. The CDR3 sequence is 15 residues long. Germline CDR1 reads SGHNT; CDR2 reads YYREEE (reference sequence). The CDR3 nucleotides are TGTGCCAGCAGCATCGGGACAGGGGGCGAAGAGACCCAGTACTTC. Protein product: CASSIGTGGEETQYF. The variable domain in full, completed from reference TRBV5-4 and TRBJ2-5, reads ETGVTQSPTHLIKTRGQQVTLRCSSQSGHNTVSWYQQALGQGPQFIFQYYREEENGRGNFPPRFSGLQFPNYSSELNVNALELDDSALYLCASSIGTGGEETQYFGPGTRLLVL.

The CDR3 loop reads CASSYSEGQIYGYTF. The CDR3 DNA sequence: TGTGCCAGCAGTTACTCCGAGGGACAGATCTATGGCTACACCTTC. The V gene is TRBV6-5, the J gene TRBJ1-2, with TRBD1 matching 7 bases. The CDR3 has 15 residues. The V segment lost 0 bases and the J segment 4 bases; nucleotides outside the gene matches: 5. Per germline, CDR1 MNHEY and CDR2 SVGAGI.

This clone was picked up one time. V gene TRBV27 combines with J gene TRBJ2-2; TRBD1 agrees at 9 bases. The germline V gene encodes CDR1 MNHEY and CDR2 SMNVEV (reference sequence). There are 17 residues in the CDR3. The V gene end was trimmed by 3 bases and the J gene end by 1 base; junction bases not matched to a gene: 6. The CDR3: CASSFQWDRVNTGELFF. In DNA, the CDR3 is TGTGCCAGCAGTTTTCAGTGGGACAGGGTGAACACCGGGGAGCTGTTTTTT.

The gene calls are TRBV13 and TRBJ2-7; TRBD1 matches at 8 bases. The CDR3 runs 15 residues. CDR1 and CDR2 from the germline V gene are PRHDT and FYEKMQ (reference sequence). After removal of 5 bases from V and 3 bases from J, the junction contained 9 bases not matched to a gene. As DNA, the CDR3 is TGTGCCAGCAGCGTAGCCGGGACAGGTTTCTACGAGCAGTACTTC. This codes for CASSVAGTGFYEQYF.

This CDR3 is CASSPTRDHSYEQYF. The CDR3 DNA sequence: TGTGCCAGCAGCCCGACCCGGGACCATTCCTACGAGCAGTACTTC. This chain connects TRBV27 to TRBJ2-7; D possibly matches TRBD1 or TRBD2 (5 bases each). Germline V gives CDR1 MNHEY, CDR2 SMNVEV (reference sequence). V shed 6 bases and J shed 1 base, with 16 bases lying between them. This CDR3 is built from 15 residues.

This clone was seen just once. This sequence joins TRBV5-4 and TRBJ2-3; 7 nucleotides agree with TRBD1. After removal of 3 bases from V and 1 base from J, the junction contained 8 bases not matched to a gene. Germline V CDR1 and CDR2: SGHNT, YYREEE (reference sequence). This CDR3 has 16 residues. As DNA, the CDR3 is TGTGCCAGCAGCTCAATAGACAGGGATGGCACAGATACGCAGTATTTT. This sequence encodes CASSSIDRDGTDTQYF.

The V gene is TRBV27, the J gene TRBJ2-5; D ambiguous. V lost 6 bases and J 2 bases, leaving 4 bases between the germline ends. Germline lookup yields CDR1 MNHEY and CDR2 SMNVEV (reference sequence). This CDR3 is 11 amino acids long. CDR3 loop: CASRKQETQYF. The CDR3 bases are TGTGCCAGCAGGAAACAAGAGACCCAGTACTTC.

The rearrangement uses TRBV13 and TRBJ2-5; 7 bases agree with TRBD2. There are 15 residues in the CDR3. Per germline, CDR1 PRHDT and CDR2 FYEKMQ (reference sequence). V shed 5 bases and J 5 bases; nucleotides not matched to a gene: 11. The CDR3 DNA follows: TGTGCCAGCAGCCTTAGCGGGTCCGGCGGGGAGACCCAGTACTTC. Protein product: CASSLSGSGGETQYF.

The J gene is TRBJ2-5, the V gene TRBV2, with 11 positions matching TRBD2. Trimming at V came to 6 bases and at J to 1 base, leaving 10 bases not matched to a gene. The CDR3 consists of 17 residues. Germline-derived CDR1 and CDR2 are SNHLY and FYNNEI. The CDR3 nucleotides read TGTGCCAGCAGCTCCCCCTTACTAGCGGGGGCCCAAGAGACCCAGTACTTC. Translation gives CASSSPLLAGAQETQYF.